This T cell receptor beta chain was captured in a study of type 1 regulatory T cells. On the study more broadly: An in vitro protocol generated T-allo10, a Tr1-enriched, alloantigen-specific CD4 T cell product. Overall study findings and caveats: Compared with non-Tr1 cells, Tr1 cells showed a narrower TCR repertoire.

The CDR3 length is 14 residues. The germline V gene has CDR1 SGHTA and CDR2 FQGNSA. The V end was cut by 4 bases, the J end by 7 bases, with 14 bases between. TCRdb recomputed calls from the reads with MiXCR, one row per CDR3 protein. The repertoire holds roughly 62,000 distinct CDR3 sequences, with 62% as singletons. Regarding this clonotype: The antigen is not known.

Sequencing input: cultured non-Tr1 T cells, either the whole culture or a sorted T cell fraction (not recorded which). V is TRBV7-2 and J is TRBJ1-5, with D unresolved. The clonotype originates from a human donor in good health. The CDR3 DNA reads as TGTGCCAGCAGCTCTCGATCCTACGACCAGCCCCAGCATTTT. Protein: CASSSRSYDQPQHF.